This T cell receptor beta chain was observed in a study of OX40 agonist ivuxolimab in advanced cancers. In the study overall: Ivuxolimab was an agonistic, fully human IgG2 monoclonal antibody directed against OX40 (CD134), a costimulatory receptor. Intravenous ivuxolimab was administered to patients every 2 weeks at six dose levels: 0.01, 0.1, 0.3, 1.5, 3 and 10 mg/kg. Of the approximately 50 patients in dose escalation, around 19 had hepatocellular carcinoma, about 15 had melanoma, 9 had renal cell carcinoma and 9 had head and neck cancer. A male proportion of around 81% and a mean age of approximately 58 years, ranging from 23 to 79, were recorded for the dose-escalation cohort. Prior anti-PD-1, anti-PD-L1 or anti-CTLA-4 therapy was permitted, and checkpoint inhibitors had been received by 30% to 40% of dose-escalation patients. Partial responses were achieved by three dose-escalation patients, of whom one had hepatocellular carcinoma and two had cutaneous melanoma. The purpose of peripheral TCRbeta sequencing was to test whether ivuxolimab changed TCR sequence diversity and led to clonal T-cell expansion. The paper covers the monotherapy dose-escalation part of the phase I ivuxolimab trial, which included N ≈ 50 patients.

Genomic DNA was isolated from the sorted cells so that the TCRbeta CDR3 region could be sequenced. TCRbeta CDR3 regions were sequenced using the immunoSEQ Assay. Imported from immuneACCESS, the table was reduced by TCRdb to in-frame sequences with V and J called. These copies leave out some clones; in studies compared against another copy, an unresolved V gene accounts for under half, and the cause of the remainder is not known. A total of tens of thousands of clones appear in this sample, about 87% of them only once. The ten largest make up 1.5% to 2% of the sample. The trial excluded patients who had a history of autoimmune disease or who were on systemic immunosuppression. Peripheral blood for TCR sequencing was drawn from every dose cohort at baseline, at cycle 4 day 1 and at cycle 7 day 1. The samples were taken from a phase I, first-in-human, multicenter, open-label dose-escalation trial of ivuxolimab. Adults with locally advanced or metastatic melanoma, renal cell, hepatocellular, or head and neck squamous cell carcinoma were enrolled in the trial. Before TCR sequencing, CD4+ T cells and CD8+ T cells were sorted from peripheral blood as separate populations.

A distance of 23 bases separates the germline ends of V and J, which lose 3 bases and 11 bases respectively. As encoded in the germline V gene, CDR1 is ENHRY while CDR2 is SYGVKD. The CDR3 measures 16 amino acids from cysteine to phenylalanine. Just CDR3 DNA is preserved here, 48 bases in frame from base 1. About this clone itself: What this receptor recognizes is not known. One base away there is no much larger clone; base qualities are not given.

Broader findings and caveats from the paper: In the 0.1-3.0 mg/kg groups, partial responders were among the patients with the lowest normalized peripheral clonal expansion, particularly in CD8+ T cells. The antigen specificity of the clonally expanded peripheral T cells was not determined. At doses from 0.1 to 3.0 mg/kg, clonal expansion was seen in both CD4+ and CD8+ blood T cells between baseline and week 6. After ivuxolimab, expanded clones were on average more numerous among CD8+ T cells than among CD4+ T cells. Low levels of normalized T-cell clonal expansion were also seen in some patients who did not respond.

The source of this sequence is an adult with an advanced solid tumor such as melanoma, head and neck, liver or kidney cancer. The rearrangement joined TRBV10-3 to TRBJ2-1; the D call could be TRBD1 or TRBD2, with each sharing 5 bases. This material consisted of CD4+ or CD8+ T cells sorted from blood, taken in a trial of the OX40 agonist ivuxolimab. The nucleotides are TGTGCCATCAGTGAAGGTATCGGGGCCGCTGGATACAAGCAGTTCTTC. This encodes CAISEGIGAAGYKQFF.